This TCR beta chain was identified in a study of cytomegalovirus exposure and HLA in healthy donors. The PCR made use of 60 Vbeta and 13 Jbeta primers. Sequencing was performed with immunoSEQ multiplex PCR; in TCRdb, only in-frame clones are kept and a portion is missing. In the table there are 90,000 to 110,000 clones, roughly 80% of which are singletons. Points from the study as a whole: After further analysis at a later stage, roughly 16,000 TCR beta sequences were associated with HLA alleles at 0.05 false discovery rate. Reported performance of the classifier showed diagnosis of cytomegalovirus status with high specificity and sensitivity. Rarity marked most TCR sequences, yet some public TCRs occurred in many donors.

As concerns this clone: As yet, its antigen is unknown.

These donors counted as nominally healthy when sampled, but unrecorded immune exposures were likely. Germline V lookup: CDR1 MNHEY, CDR2 SMNVEV (reference sequence). The CDR3 sequence is 14 residues long. Trimming at V came to 4 bases and at J to 0 bases, leaving 3 bases not matched to a gene. The genes are TRBV27 and TRBJ2-7; 7 positions agree with TRBD1. The receptor's source is a woman aged 40 to 50 in good health and CMV-seropositive. Sequenced input: PBMCs. CDR3 sequence (DNA): TGTGCCAGCAGTTGGGACAGTAGCTCCTACGAGCAGTACTTC. Translating gives CASSWDSSSYEQYF.